Listed below are T cell receptor beta chains from one sample, sequenced in a study of T cell changes during pregnancy in multiple sclerosis. Measured with immunoSEQ multiplex PCR; TCRdb has only the in-frame clones, and not every one. The table shows roughly 87,000 clones, with roughly 93% occurring only once. This material consisted of peripheral blood, taken in the third trimester of pregnancy. Receptors originate from a female donor in good health, enrolled as a control in a pregnancy study. The CDR3 runs from the conserved cysteine through the conserved F or W. A D gene is named only where the DNA matches it firmly. Clone size is shown for a subset of rows, as once, few, many or a class of expanded clone.

J: TRBJ2-1
size: NA
V: TRBV5-1
D: NA
CDR3: CASSLVQGTNEQFF
DNA: TGCGCCAGCAGCTTGGTGCAGGGCACCAATGAGCAGTTCTTC

J: TRBJ2-7
size: NA
V: TRBV29-1
D: NA
CDR3: CSVKGGGSYEQYF
DNA: TGCAGCGTCAAGGGGGGGGGTTCCTACGAGCAGTACTTC

J: TRBJ2-7
size: NA
V: TRBV6-6
D: NA
CDR3: CASSHRLGFDYEQYF
DNA: TGTGCCAGCAGCCATCGCCTAGGCTTCGACTACGAGCAGTACTTC

J: TRBJ2-7
size: NA
V: TRBV29-1
D: TRBD1
CDR3: CSVEGGTGVEQYF
DNA: TGCAGCGTTGAAGGAGGTACAGGGGTCGAGCAGTACTTC

J: TRBJ2-5
size: once
V: TRBV20-1
D: NA
CDR3: CSASLETQYF
DNA: TGCAGTGCTAGCCTAGAGACCCAGTACTTC

J: TRBJ1-1
size: NA
V: TRBV18
D: NA
CDR3: CASSPWAGLRTEAFF
DNA: TGTGCCAGCTCACCCTGGGCAGGGCTGAGGACTGAAGCTTTCTTT

J: TRBJ2-5
size: NA
V: TRBV15
D: NA
CDR3: CATSRDRGIETQYF
DNA: TGTGCCACCAGCAGAGATCGCGGGATTGAGACCCAGTACTTC

J: TRBJ2-5
size: NA
V: TRBV4-1
D: NA
CDR3: CASSAQGWETQYF
DNA: TGCGCCAGCAGTGCTCAGGGGTGGGAGACCCAGTACTTC

J: TRBJ2-7
size: NA
V: TRBV7-6
D: NA
CDR3: CASIGAYEQYF
DNA: TGTGCCAGTATAGGGGCCTACGAGCAGTACTTC

J: TRBJ2-5
size: NA
V: TRBV28
D: NA
CDR3: CASSNQNMKGAFHPPRPYF
DNA: TGTGCCAGCAGTAATCAAAATATGAAAGGGGCCTTCCATCCACCCCGCCCGTACTTC

J: TRBJ2-7
size: NA
V: TRBV5-4
D: NA
CDR3: CASTLDRGATYEQYF
DNA: TGTGCCAGCACTTTAGACCGGGGGGCGACTTACGAGCAGTACTTC

J: TRBJ2-5
size: NA
V: TRBV20-1
D: NA
CDR3: CSARRGETQYF
DNA: TGCAGTGCTAGGAGAGGAGAGACCCAGTACTTC

J: TRBJ2-7
size: NA
V: TRBV18
D: TRBD2
CDR3: CASSSLGGTYEQYF
DNA: TGTGCCAGCTCATCACTGGGGGGGACCTACGAGCAGTACTTC

J: TRBJ1-3
size: NA
V: TRBV28
D: TRBD1
CDR3: CASTRQGLRRSGNTIYF
DNA: TGTGCCAGCACTCGACAGGGATTGCGTAGATCGGGAAACACCATATATTTT

J: TRBJ1-2
size: NA
V: TRBV7-2
D: NA
CDR3: CASSNNWSYGYTF
DNA: TGTGCCAGCAGCAATAACTGGTCCTATGGCTACACCTTC

J: TRBJ2-2
size: NA
V: TRBV14
D: NA
CDR3: CASSQVPTGELFF
DNA: TGTGCCAGCAGCCAAGTCCCAACCGGGGAGCTGTTTTTT

J: TRBJ2-7
size: NA
V: TRBV21-1
D: NA
CDR3: CASSKEENRGHSYEQYF
DNA: TGTGCCAGCAGCAAAGAAGAGAACAGGGGGCACTCCTACGAGCAGTACTTC

J: TRBJ1-5
size: NA
V: TRBV28
D: NA
CDR3: CASSSRRGRSQPQHF
DNA: TGTGCCAGCAGCTCCCGGCGGGGGCGCAGTCAGCCCCAGCATTTT

J: TRBJ2-5
size: NA
V: TRBV2
D: NA
CDR3: CASTAGVAETQYF
DNA: TGTGCCAGCACCGCAGGGGTGGCAGAGACCCAGTACTTC

J: TRBJ2-1
size: NA
V: TRBV7-9
D: TRBD2
CDR3: CASSLRGLAGDEQFF
DNA: TGTGCCAGCAGCTTGCGGGGACTAGCGGGAGATGAGCAGTTCTTC

J: TRBJ1-2
size: once
V: TRBV6-1
D: TRBD1
CDR3: CASSRTGQNMNGYTF
DNA: TGTGCCAGCAGCCGGACAGGTCAAAATATGAATGGCTACACCTTC

J: TRBJ2-7
size: NA
V: TRBV7-9
D: TRBD2
CDR3: CASVHLAGVEQYF
DNA: TGTGCCAGCGTGCACCTAGCGGGAGTCGAGCAGTACTTC

J: TRBJ1-1
size: NA
V: TRBV10-3
D: NA
CDR3: CAIRRSGTEAFF
DNA: TGTGCCATCCGGCGTTCGGGCACTGAAGCTTTCTTT

J: TRBJ2-5
size: NA
V: TRBV21-1
D: NA
CDR3: CASSPESRVETQYF
DNA: TGTGCCAGCAGTCCCGAGTCGAGGGTCGAGACCCAGTACTTC

J: TRBJ2-7
size: NA
V: TRBV6-1
D: TRBD1
CDR3: CASSEGTGGIHEQYF
DNA: TGTGCCAGCAGTGAAGGGACAGGGGGGATCCACGAGCAGTACTTC

J: TRBJ2-2
size: NA
V: TRBV27
D: TRBD2
CDR3: CASKWTSGVTGELFF
DNA: TGTGCCAGCAAGTGGACTAGCGGTGTCACCGGGGAGCTGTTTTTT